Listed below are T cell receptor beta chains from one sample, sequenced in a study of blood T cells in healthy people across ages. A single record per CDR3 protein comes from TCRdb applying MiXCR to the 5' RACE reads. Among about 810,000 distinct CDR3 sequences listed, 35% to 40% were seen once. The sequenced sample consisted of blood. Every receptor here comes from a man between 18 and 29 years old in good health. CDR3s include the opening cysteine and the closing phenylalanine or tryptophan. A D gene is named only where the DNA matches it firmly. Size values are once, few and many counts, or a class for expanded clones, and some rows have none.

V gene	clone size	D gene	J gene	CDR3 DNA	CDR3 protein
TRBV5-1	many	TRBD1	TRBJ1-2	TGCGCCAGCAGCTGGGGACAGAGTACTAACTATGGCTACACCTTC	CASSWGQSTNYGYTF
TRBV4-1	few	-	TRBJ1-5	TGCGCCAGCAGCCAAAACCAGGGGAGCAATCAGCCCCAGCATTTT	CASSQNQGSNQPQHF
TRBV15	-	TRBD1	TRBJ1-5	TGTGCCACCAGCAGAAGACAGGGGGGCCCCCATCAGCCCCAGCATTTT	CATSRRQGGPHQPQHF
TRBV5-4	-	-	TRBJ1-3	TGTGCCAGCAGCGCTAAAGGGGTTTTCTCTGGAAACACCATATATTTT	CASSAKGVFSGNTIYF
TRBV12-3/TRBV12-4	few	-	TRBJ2-7	TGTGCCAGCACTCTAGGCCAGGGTGCCTACGAGCAGTACTTC	CASTLGQGAYEQYF
TRBV5-1	-	-	TRBJ2-2	TGCGCCAGCAGCCCCCGACAGAGAACGAACACCGGGGAGCTGTTTTTT	CASSPRQRTNTGELFF
TRBV7-2	few	-	TRBJ2-2	TGTGCCAGCAGCTTAGCGAGCCTACTAAACGGGGAGCTGTTTTTT	CASSLASLLNGELFF
TRBV12-3/TRBV12-4	-	TRBD2	TRBJ2-7	TGTGCCAGCAGTGCCCATAGCGGGGGCCTATACAATGAGCAGTACTTC	CASSAHSGGLYNEQYF
TRBV7-9	-	TRBD1	TRBJ2-3	TGTGCCAGCAGCTTGGGATTAACAGGGGCAGATACGCAGTATTTT	CASSLGLTGADTQYF
TRBV20-1	-	TRBD2	TRBJ2-3	TGCAGTGCTAGAACCGGGACTAGCGGGGGGGCCCGCACAGATACGCAGTATTTT	CSARTGTSGGARTDTQYF
TRBV12-3/TRBV12-4	many	-	TRBJ2-3	TGTGCCAGCAGCCGTGGTCACGTAGGGGACACAGATACGCAGTATTTT	CASSRGHVGDTDTQYF
TRBV7-9	-	-	TRBJ1-6	TGTGCCAGCAGCCGGGGGGGCAGGGGTTCACCCCTCCACTTT	CASSRGGRGSPLHF
TRBV6-5	few	-	TRBJ2-1	TGTGCCAGCAGTTACGCGCCAGGAGATGATGAGCAGTTCTTC	CASSYAPGDDEQFF